This T cell receptor (beta chain) derives from a study of vaccination and CD4 T cells after COVID-19. Study information: Treatment of control cultures consisted of a CEFX pool, an HIV-1 Nef pool, or no peptide.

Treatment described: roughly 11-day PBMC culture with coronavirus spike peptide pools or control peptides (ViraFEST assay). The ViraFEST method relied on peptide pools to expand antigen-specific T cells, followed by TCR sequencing. This clonotype showed up just once. Its antigen is not identified. Trimming removed 5 bases at V and 2 bases at J, with 9 bases between. CDR1 LNHDA and CDR2 SQIVND come from the germline V gene (reference sequence). The CDR3 is 13 residues long. With the Oncomine TCR Beta short-read assay, DNA from cultured CD4+ T cells was sequenced. Via MiXCR, TCRdb re-called the PCR reads, giving one row per CDR3 protein. The data hold 20,000 to 25,000 distinct CDR3 sequences, with 67% observed a single time.

Sequences were derived from CD4+ T cells from blood, cultured in vitro, sampled after SARS-CoV-2 vaccination. The V and J genes are TRBV19 and TRBJ1-2, with no clear D. The sequence came from a human donor who received a COVID-19 vaccine. The CDR3 nucleotides read TGTGCCAGTAGTCTACTAGGCAACTATGGCTACACCTTC. Its translation: CASSLLGNYGYTF.